This T cell receptor beta chain was identified during a study of regulatory and conventional T cells in breast cancer. TCRdb reanalysed the PCR reads using MiXCR and keeps one entry per CDR3 protein. The profile shows around 16,000 distinct CDR3 sequences, around a third of them singletons. The sample taken for sequencing was conventional T cells from blood. The receptor's source is a female donor in good health.

The DNA for the CDR3 is TGTGCCAGCAGCTTAGCAGGGCTAGCGGGCATCTACAATGAGCAGTTCTTC. This codes for CASSLAGLAGIYNEQFF. V and J are TRBV7-2 and TRBJ2-1; 8 bases match TRBD2. Germline V gene data show CDR1 as SGHTA and CDR2 as FQGNSA. The CDR3 loop spans 17 amino acids. The J segment lost 3 bases and the V segment lost 0 bases, leaving 7 bases of the junction unmatched.